The rows below give T cell receptor beta chains drawn from one sample of a study of shared clonotypes between healthy human individuals. TCRdb's table, derived via immunoSEQ multiplex PCR, lists solely in-frame clones and lacks some. The table shows 2 million to 3 million clones, with roughly 92% occurring only once. The sequenced sample consisted of naive CD4+ T cells sorted from blood. These receptors came from a man between 18 and 35 years old in good health. Both conserved end residues are part of each CDR3. Each record gives: V gene, J gene, D gene, clone size, CDR3 DNA, CDR3 protein. A D gene is named only where the DNA matches it firmly. Size tells how often a clone was seen (once, few, many) or the class of an expanded clone, and some rows leave it out.

TRBV7-2	TRBJ2-5	-	-	TGTGCCAGCAGCTTCCTTACAGAGACCCAGTACTTC	CASSFLTETQYF
TRBV6-5	TRBJ1-2	TRBD1	-	TGTGCCAGCAGTCGGACAGGTCCAGCTAACTATGGCTACACCTTC	CASSRTGPANYGYTF
TRBV6-1	TRBJ1-1	-	-	TGTGCCAGCAGTGTGACAGGGAACACTGAAGCTTTCTTT	CASSVTGNTEAFF
TRBV25-1	TRBJ2-1	TRBD2	-	TGTGCCAGCAGGGGGACTAGCGGCAATGAGCAGTTCTTC	CASRGTSGNEQFF
TRBV11-2	TRBJ2-5	-	-	TGTGCCAGCAGCCGGGACATCCAAGAGACCCAGTACTTC	CASSRDIQETQYF
TRBV7-9	TRBJ2-7	TRBD2	-	TGTGCCAGCAGCTTAGTCACTAAGCGGGAGGGCCAATCCCACGAGCAGTACTTC	CASSLVTKREGQSHEQYF
TRBV10-3	TRBJ2-2	TRBD1	-	TGTGCCGCCCGGACAGGGATCGGGGAGCTGTTTTTT	CAARTGIGELFF
TRBV5-1	TRBJ1-4	-	-	TGCGCCAGCAGCTTGGCCGGGGGGACCAATGAAAAACTGTTTTTT	CASSLAGGTNEKLFF
TRBV14	TRBJ1-1	-	few	TGTGCCAGCAGCCGACAGGAGAACACTGAAGCTTTCTTT	CASSRQENTEAFF
TRBV2	TRBJ2-7	-	-	TGTGCCAGCAGCAAAATCCCCAGCTCCTACGAGCAGTACTTC	CASSKIPSSYEQYF
TRBV18	TRBJ2-5	-	once	TGTGCCAGCTCACCACTCGGACACCCTGCGGAGACCCAGTACTTC	CASSPLGHPAETQYF
TRBV2	TRBJ2-7	TRBD1	once	TGTGCCAGCAGGGGACAGGGGATATTCGAGCAGTACTTC	CASRGQGIFEQYF
TRBV29-1	TRBJ1-4	-	-	TGCAGCGTTGGGGGGACACGGCCTAATAATGAAAAACTGTTTTTT	CSVGGTRPNNEKLFF
TRBV6-1	TRBJ2-7	TRBD2	-	TGTGCCAGCAGTGAAGAAACTAGCGGGGGGGCCTCGTCTTACGAGCAGTACTTC	CASSEETSGGASSYEQYF
TRBV9	TRBJ1-6	-	-	TGTGCCAGCAGCGTAGACGCAGCGGATAATTCACCCCTCCACTTT	CASSVDAADNSPLHF
TRBV4-3	TRBJ2-7	-	-	TGCGCCAGCAGCCAAGATGGGGCGGGGCACTCCTACGAGCAGTACTTC	CASSQDGAGHSYEQYF
TRBV19	TRBJ2-7	TRBD2	-	TGTGCCAGTAGTCTGACTAGCGGGAGTGGGTACGAGCAGTACTTC	CASSLTSGSGYEQYF
TRBV7-2	TRBJ2-7	-	-	TGTGCCAGCAGCACAAAAAGGGGTCTCAACGAGCAGTACTTC	CASSTKRGLNEQYF
TRBV5-1	TRBJ2-3	TRBD2	-	TGCGCCAGCAGGGCGGAATTTGTGGGAGGGCAAAGTACGCAGTATTTT	CASRAEFVGGQSTQYF
TRBV21-1	TRBJ1-5	-	few	TGTGCCAGCAGCAAAGCGGTGGTCCCTAGCAATCAGCCCCAGCATTTT	CASSKAVVPSNQPQHF
TRBV7-2	TRBJ2-7	TRBD2	-	TGTGCCAGCAGCTTACAGGCTAGCGGGAGTGGGGATTTGTACTTC	CASSLQASGSGDLYF
TRBV6-6	TRBJ2-1	-	-	TGTGCCAGCAGTTACTCGGGGACTTATTACAATGAGCAGTTCTTC	CASSYSGTYYNEQFF
TRBV6-1	TRBJ1-1	-	-	TGTGCCAGCAGTTCCCGGGACACGAACACTGAAGCTTTCTTT	CASSSRDTNTEAFF
TRBV6-1	TRBJ1-4	-	once	TGTGCCAGCAGCCGGGGCTCGGCGAATGAAAAACTGTTTTTT	CASSRGSANEKLFF
TRBV11-2	TRBJ2-5	-	-	TGTGCCAGCAGCCCACAGACAATTCAAGAGACCCAGTACTTC	CASSPQTIQETQYF
TRBV18	TRBJ2-7	TRBD2	-	TGTGCCAGCTCGGCGGGACTAGCGGGCATCTCCTACGAGCAGTACTTC	CASSAGLAGISYEQYF
TRBV10-3	TRBJ1-5	-	once	TGTGCCATCAGTGAAGACGGCTTTAATCAGCCCCAGCATTTT	CAISEDGFNQPQHF